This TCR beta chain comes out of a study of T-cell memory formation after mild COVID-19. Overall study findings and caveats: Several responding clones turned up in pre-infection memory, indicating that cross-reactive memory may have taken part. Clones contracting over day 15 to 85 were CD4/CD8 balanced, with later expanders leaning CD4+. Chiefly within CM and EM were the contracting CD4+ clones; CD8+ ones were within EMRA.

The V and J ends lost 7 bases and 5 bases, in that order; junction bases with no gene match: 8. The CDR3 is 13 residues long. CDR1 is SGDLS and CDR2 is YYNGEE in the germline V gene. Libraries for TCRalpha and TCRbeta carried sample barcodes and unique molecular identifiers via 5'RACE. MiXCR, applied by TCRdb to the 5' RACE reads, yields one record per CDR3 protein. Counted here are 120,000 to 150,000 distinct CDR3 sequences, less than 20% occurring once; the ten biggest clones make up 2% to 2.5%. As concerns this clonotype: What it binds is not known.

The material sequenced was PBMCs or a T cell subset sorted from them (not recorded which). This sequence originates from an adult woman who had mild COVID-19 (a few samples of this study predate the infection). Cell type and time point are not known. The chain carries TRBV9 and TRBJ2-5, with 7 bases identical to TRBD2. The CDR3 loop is CASGGLVGETQYF. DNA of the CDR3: TGTGCCAGCGGAGGACTAGTCGGTGAGACCCAGTACTTC. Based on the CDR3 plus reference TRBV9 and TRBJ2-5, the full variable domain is DSGVTQTPKHLITATGQRVTLRCSPRSGDLSVYWYQQSLDQGLQFLIQYYNGEERAKGNILERFSAQQFPDLHSELNLSSLELGDSALYFCASGGLVGETQYFGPGTRLLVL.